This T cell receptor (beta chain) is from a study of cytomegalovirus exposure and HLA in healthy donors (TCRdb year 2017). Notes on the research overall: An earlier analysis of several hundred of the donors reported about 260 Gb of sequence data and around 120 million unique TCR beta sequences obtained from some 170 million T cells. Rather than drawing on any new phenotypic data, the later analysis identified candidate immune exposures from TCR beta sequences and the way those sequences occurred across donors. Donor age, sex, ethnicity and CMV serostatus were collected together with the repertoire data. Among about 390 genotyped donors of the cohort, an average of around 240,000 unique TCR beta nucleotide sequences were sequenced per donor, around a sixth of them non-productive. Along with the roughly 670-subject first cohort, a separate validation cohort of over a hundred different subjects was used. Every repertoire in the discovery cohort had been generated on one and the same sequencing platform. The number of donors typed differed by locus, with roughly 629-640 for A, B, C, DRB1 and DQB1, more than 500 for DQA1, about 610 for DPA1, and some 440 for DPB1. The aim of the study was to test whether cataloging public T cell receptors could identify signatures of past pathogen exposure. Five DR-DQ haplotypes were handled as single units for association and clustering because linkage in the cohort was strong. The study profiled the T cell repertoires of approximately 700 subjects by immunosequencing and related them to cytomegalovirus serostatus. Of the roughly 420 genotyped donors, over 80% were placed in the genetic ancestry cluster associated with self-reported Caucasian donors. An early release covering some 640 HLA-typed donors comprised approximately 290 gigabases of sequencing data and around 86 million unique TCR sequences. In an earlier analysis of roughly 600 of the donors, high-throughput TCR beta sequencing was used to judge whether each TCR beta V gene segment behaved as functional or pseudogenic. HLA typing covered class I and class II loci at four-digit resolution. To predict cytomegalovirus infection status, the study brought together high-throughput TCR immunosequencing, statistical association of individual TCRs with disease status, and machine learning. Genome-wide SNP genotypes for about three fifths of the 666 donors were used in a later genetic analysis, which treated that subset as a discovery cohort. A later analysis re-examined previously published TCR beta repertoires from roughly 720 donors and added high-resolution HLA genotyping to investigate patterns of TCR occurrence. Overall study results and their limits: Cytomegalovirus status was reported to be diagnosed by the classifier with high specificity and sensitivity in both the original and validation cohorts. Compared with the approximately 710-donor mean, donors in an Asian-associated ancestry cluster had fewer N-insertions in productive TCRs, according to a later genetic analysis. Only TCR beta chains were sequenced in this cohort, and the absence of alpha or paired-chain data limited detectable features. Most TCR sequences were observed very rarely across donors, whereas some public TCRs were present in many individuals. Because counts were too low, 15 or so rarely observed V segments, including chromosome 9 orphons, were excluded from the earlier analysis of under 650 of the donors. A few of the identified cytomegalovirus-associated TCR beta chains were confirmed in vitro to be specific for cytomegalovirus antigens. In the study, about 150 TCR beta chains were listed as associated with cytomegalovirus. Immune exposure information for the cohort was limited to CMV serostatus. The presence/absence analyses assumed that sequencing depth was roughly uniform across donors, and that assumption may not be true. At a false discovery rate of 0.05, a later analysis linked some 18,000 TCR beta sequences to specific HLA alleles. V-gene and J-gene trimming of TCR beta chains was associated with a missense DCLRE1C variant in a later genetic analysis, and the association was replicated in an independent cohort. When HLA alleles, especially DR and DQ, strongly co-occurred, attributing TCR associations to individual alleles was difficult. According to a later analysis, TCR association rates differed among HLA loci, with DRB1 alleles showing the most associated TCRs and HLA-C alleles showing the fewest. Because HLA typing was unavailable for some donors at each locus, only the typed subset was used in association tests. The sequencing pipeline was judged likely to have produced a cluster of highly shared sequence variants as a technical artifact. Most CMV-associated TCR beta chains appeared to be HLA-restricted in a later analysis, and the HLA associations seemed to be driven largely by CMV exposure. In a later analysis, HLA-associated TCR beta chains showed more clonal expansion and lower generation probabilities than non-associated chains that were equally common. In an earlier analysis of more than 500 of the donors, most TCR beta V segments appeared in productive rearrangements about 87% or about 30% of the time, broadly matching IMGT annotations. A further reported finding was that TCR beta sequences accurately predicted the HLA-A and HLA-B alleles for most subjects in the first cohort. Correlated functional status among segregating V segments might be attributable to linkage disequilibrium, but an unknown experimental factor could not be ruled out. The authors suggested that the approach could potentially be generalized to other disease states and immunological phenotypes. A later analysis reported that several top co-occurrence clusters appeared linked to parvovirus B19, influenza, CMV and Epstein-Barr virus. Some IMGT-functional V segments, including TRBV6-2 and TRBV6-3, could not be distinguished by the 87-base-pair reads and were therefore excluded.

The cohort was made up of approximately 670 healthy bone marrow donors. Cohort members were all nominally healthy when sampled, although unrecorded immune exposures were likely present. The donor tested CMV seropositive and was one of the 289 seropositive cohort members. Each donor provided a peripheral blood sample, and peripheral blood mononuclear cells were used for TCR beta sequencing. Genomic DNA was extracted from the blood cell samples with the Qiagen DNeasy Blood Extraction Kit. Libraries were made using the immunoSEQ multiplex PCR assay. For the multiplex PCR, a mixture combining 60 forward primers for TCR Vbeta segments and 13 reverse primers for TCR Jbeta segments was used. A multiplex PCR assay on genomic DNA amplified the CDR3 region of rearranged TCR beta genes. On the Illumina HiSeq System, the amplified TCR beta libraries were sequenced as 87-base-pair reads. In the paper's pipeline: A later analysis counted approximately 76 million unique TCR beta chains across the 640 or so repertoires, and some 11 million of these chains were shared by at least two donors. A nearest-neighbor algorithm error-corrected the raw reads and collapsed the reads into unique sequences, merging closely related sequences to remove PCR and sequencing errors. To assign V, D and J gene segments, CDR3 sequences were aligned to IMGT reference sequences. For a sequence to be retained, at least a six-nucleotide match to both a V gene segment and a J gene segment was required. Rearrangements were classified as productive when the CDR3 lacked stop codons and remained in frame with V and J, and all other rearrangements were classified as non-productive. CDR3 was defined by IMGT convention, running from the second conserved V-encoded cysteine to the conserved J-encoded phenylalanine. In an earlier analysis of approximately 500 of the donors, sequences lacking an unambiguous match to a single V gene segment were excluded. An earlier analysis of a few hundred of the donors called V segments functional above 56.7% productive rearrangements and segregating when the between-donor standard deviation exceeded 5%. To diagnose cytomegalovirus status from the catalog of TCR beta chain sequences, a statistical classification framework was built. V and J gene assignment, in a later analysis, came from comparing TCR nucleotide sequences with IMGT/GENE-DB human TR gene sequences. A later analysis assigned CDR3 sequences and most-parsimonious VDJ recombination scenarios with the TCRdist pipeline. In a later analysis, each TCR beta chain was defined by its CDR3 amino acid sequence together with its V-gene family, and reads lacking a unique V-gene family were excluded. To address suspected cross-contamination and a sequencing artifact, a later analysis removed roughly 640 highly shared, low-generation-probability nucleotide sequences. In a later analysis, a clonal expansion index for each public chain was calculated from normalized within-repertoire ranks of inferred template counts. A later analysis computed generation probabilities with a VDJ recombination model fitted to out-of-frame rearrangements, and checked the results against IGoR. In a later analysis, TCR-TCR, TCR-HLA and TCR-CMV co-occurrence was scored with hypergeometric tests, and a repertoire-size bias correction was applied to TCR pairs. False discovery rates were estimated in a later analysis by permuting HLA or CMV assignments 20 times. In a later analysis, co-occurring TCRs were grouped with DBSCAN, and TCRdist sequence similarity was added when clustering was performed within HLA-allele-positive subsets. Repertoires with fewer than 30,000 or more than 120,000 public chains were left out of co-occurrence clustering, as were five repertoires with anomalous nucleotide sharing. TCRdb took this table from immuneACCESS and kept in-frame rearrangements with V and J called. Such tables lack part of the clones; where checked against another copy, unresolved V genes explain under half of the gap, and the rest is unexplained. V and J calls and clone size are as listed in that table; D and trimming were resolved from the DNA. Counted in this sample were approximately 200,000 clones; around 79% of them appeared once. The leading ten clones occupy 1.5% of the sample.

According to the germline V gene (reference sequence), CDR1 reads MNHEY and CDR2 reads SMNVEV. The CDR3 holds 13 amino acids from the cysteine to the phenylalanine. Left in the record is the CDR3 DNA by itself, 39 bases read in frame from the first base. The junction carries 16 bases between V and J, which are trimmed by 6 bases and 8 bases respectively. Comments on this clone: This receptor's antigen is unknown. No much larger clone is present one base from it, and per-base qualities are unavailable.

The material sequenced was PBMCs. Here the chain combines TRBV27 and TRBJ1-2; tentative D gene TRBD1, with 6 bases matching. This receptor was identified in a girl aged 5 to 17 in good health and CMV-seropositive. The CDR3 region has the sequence CASREQGSGGYTF. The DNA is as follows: TGTGCCAGCAGAGAACAGGGTTCTGGAGGCTACACCTTC.